The clone carrying this T cell receptor beta chain was found many times. The antigen is not known. As previously described, bulk TCR libraries were made using listed TCR primers. TCRdb passed the PCR reads through MiXCR, listing each CDR3 protein once. The data show more than 85,000 distinct CDR3 sequences, roughly a third seen once. This sample was included in a study of molecular identifiers for immune sequencing clone quantification. The study, taken as a whole, reports: Clones above 20 RNA copies contained over 97% of effector molecules and under 1% of naive molecules.

Preparation of naive CD8 libraries involved roughly 19,000 to 1,100,000 sorted cells and 10%, 30% or 50% RNA. Researchers sorted naive CD8 T cells as cells that were CD8+CD4-CCR7+CD45RA+. The ends were cut back, 5 bases at V and 7 bases at J, with 12 bases in the middle. Germline CDR1 is SGHTA and CDR2 is FQGTGA. There are 13 residues in the CDR3. This chain uses TRBV7-3 with TRBJ1-5, with D maybe TRBD1 (6 bases). The sequencing sample was made of naive CD8+ T cells from blood, with Jurkat cell RNA spiked in. Noted subset: FACS-sorted CD8+CD4-CCR7+CD45RA+ naive T cells. This clonotype was obtained from a human donor in good health. Some libraries in this study had Jurkat cell RNA spiked in. The CDR3 sequence is CASSLGRGQPQHF. The CDR3 DNA is TGTGCCAGCAGCCTCGGAAGGGGGCAGCCCCAGCATTTT.